The rows below give T cell receptor beta chains drawn from one sample of a study of T-cell memory formation after mild COVID-19. TCRdb re-called the 5' RACE reads through MiXCR, storing one row per CDR3 protein. This sample has a few hundred thousand distinct CDR3 sequences; 13% to 15% occur once, and the top ten carry about 21%. The sample comprised PBMCs or a T cell subset sorted from them (not recorded which). These receptors all come from a man aged 18 to 29 who had mild COVID-19 (a few samples of this study predate the infection). Cell type and time point are not known. Both conserved end residues are part of each CDR3.

cdr3_aa,v_call,cdr3_length
CASSETISSTGELFF,TRBV2,15
CASSPVFGGTDTQYF,TRBV7-2,15
CASSLVPGGGTEAFF,TRBV5-1,15
CASSVGPEYNEQFF,TRBV9,14
CASSQDSGAGGEETQYF,TRBV4-2,17
CASSQEIRTRTRTEDNSPLHF,TRBV4-3,21
CASSSMGTETQYF,TRBV6-2/TRBV6-3,13
CASSWLRGDIQPQHF,TRBV12-3/TRBV12-4,15
CASMLGPAEGELFF,TRBV6-1,14
CASSLWGDTQYF,TRBV5-5,12
CASSRPAQKNIQYF,TRBV7-2,14
CASSSGTGTSNTGELFF,TRBV5-1,17
CASSQDRRTKMNTEAFF,TRBV4-3,17
CASSHPPRGFGYTF,TRBV4-1,14
CASSQPAGRETQYF,TRBV4-1,14
CASSYQGGEKLFF,TRBV7-3,13